Reported below is one T cell receptor beta chain. The clone's antigen remains unknown. The sample holds no much larger clone one base away, and base qualities are not on file. This specimen belongs to a study of OX40 agonist ivuxolimab in advanced cancers. At the level of the whole study: Ivuxolimab, which targeted the costimulatory receptor OX40 (CD134), was an agonistic, fully human IgG2 monoclonal antibody. In the dose-escalation cohort, 65% to 90% of patients were male, and the mean age was approximately 64 years, with a range of about 20 to 79. Prior anti-PD-1, anti-PD-L1 or anti-CTLA-4 therapy was permitted, and approximately 40% of dose-escalation patients had received checkpoint inhibitors. Intravenous ivuxolimab was administered to patients every 2 weeks at six dose levels: 0.01, 0.1, 0.3, 1.5, 3 and 10 mg/kg. The paper describes the monotherapy dose-escalation part (N ≈ 50 patients) of the phase I trial of ivuxolimab. Three dose-escalation patients achieved partial responses, one with hepatocellular carcinoma and two with cutaneous melanoma. Of the approximately 50 dose-escalation patients, hepatocellular carcinoma was present in about 20, melanoma in roughly 15, renal cell carcinoma in 9 and head and neck cancer in 9. The purpose of peripheral TCRbeta sequencing was to test whether ivuxolimab changed TCR sequence diversity and led to clonal T-cell expansion.

The trial excluded patients who had a history of autoimmune disease or were on systemic immunosuppression. Peripheral blood for TCR sequencing was drawn from every dose cohort at baseline, at cycle 4 day 1 and at cycle 7 day 1. The samples were drawn from a first-in-human, open-label, multicenter phase I dose-escalation trial of ivuxolimab. Adults with locally advanced or metastatic melanoma, renal cell carcinoma, hepatocellular carcinoma or head and neck squamous cell carcinoma were enrolled in the trial. Before TCR sequencing, CD4+ T cells and CD8+ T cells from peripheral blood were sorted into separate populations. Genomic DNA was extracted from sorted cells for sequencing of the TCRbeta CDR3 region. The immunoSEQ Assay was used for sequencing of TCRbeta CDR3 regions. TCRdb limited this immuneACCESS table to in-frame rearrangements with V and J called. A share of clones is missing; checked studies link under half to unresolved V genes, and the rest is unexplained. The sample records tens of thousands of clones, about 86% of which are singletons. The ten largest clonotypes hold less than 2.5% of the sample.

V loses 4 bases of germline sequence and J loses 8 bases, and the interval between the two ends is 15 bases. The germline V gene specifies SGHDT as CDR1 and YYEEEE as CDR2. Taken from cysteine to phenylalanine, the CDR3 has 14 residues. Of the read, only the CDR3 DNA is kept; its 42 bases are in frame from base 1. Points the paper makes about the study in general: Low levels of normalized T-cell clonal expansion were also seen in some patients who did not respond. At doses of 0.1 to 3.0 mg/kg, clonal expansion of both CD4+ and CD8+ T cells in blood was seen between baseline and week 6. In partial responders in the 0.1-3.0 mg/kg groups, normalized peripheral clonal expansion was found to be among the lowest, especially among CD8+ T cells. After ivuxolimab, expanded clones were on average more numerous among CD8+ T cells than among CD4+ T cells. Which antigens the clonally expanded peripheral T cells were specific for was not determined.

This receptor chain uses TRBV5-6 and TRBJ1-4, and perhaps TRBD1 as D gene, on 5 matching bases. This sequence was found in an adult with an advanced solid tumor such as melanoma, head and neck, liver or kidney cancer. Sequenced here: CD4+ or CD8+ T cells sorted from blood, sampled in a trial of the OX40 agonist ivuxolimab. The encoded CDR3 is CASSLTIRGEKLFF. The bases are TGTGCCAGCAGCCTGACCATCCGGGGGGAAAAACTGTTTTTT.